The clone carrying this T cell receptor beta chain was counted a few times. Each CDR3 protein gets one entry after TCRdb re-called the 5' RACE reads with MiXCR. The table shows fewer than 650,000 distinct CDR3 sequences, with roughly 9.5% occurring only once. The record originates from a study of identical twins. The CDR3 length is 15 residues. Germline V CDR1 and CDR2: MNHEY, SMNVEV (reference sequence). The ends were cut back, 5 bases at V and 0 bases at J, with 14 bases in the middle. The sample was also reused in another study, on yellow fever vaccine responses in identical twins.

The source material was PBMCs. The TCR was taken from a woman between 18 and 29 years old in good health. This sequence joins TRBV27 and TRBJ2-7; D unresolved. CDR3 protein: CASSKIGPVSYEQYF. In DNA form, the CDR3 reads TGTGCCAGCAGTAAAATCGGCCCGGTCTCCTACGAGCAGTACTTC.